The 26 T cell receptor beta chains presented below share a single source sample, sequenced in a study of T-cell memory formation after mild COVID-19. One entry per CDR3 protein results from TCRdb running MiXCR on the 5' RACE reads. The table lists 80,000 to 130,000 distinct CDR3 sequences, over 8.5% of them singletons. Sequenced: PBMCs or a T cell subset sorted from them (not recorded which). Receptors were obtained from a man younger than 30 who had mild COVID-19 (a few samples of this study predate the infection). Cell type and time point are not known.

This clonotype was counted ten times or more. The chain is built from TRBV6-5 and TRBJ2-1; D perhaps matches TRBD2 (5 bases). V lost 0 bases and J lost 8, with 5 bases in between. The germline CDR1 and CDR2 sequences are MNHEY and SVGAGI. The CDR3 length is 12 residues. The CDR3 loop is CASSYSRDEQFF. DNA for the CDR3: TGTGCCAGCAGTTACTCGAGGGATGAGCAGTTCTTC.

The genes are TRBV5-1 and TRBJ1-5; no clear D. Trimming removed 0 bases from V and 3 bases from J, with 7 bases in between. The CDR3 spans 14 residues. Germline assignment: CDR1 SGHRS and CDR2 YFSETQ. The CDR3 DNA follows: TGCGCCAGCAGCTTGGGGAGGAACAATCAGCCCCAGCATTTT. Translating gives CASSLGRNNQPQHF.

The chain joins TRBV6-6 to TRBJ2-3; 11 nucleotides line up with TRBD2. V lost 8 bases, J lost 6 bases, and 13 bases stayed unmatched. Germline lookup yields CDR1 MNHNY and CDR2 SVGAGI (reference sequence). The CDR3 is 16 amino acids. CDR3 DNA: TGTGCCAGCCTGTCCCCACTAGCGGGGGACCCCGATACGCAGTATTTT. Translation gives CASLSPLAGDPDTQYF.

This clonotype was seen many times. The chain carries TRBV4-1 and TRBJ2-5, with 8 bases fitting TRBD2. V lost 1 base to trimming and J lost 4 bases; unmatched junction nucleotides: 5. Germline V gene lookup returns CDR1 MGHRA and CDR2 YSYEKL. The CDR3 loop spans 15 amino acids. CDR3 sequence reads: CASSQVPGGRETQYF. CDR3 in DNA: TGCGCCAGCAGCCAAGTCCCGGGGGGGAGAGAGACCCAGTACTTC.

The genes are TRBV12-3 or TRBV12-4 and TRBJ1-4; a possible D gene is TRBD1 (5 bases). Trimming removed 6 bases at V and 6 bases at J, with 20 bases between. The CDR3 has 16 amino acids. CDR3 nucleotides: TGTGCCAGCAGCCGTCTCCTTGGGGGTGGAGATGAAAAACTGTTTTTT. Encoded protein: CASSRLLGGGDEKLFF.

The rearrangement links TRBV18 to TRBJ2-6; D possibly corresponds to TRBD2 (7 bases). The CDR3 has 18 amino acids. Trimming took off 8 bases at V and 2 bases at J, with 22 bases between the two ends. Germline V lookup: CDR1 KGHSH, CDR2 LQKENI. The CDR3 DNA reads TGTGCCAGCCATCGGACGGGGGGCGCTAGGGCTGGGGCCAACGTCCTGACTTTC. Protein sequence: CASHRTGGARAGANVLTF.

This clonotype was counted between two and nine times. The chain combines TRBV9 with TRBJ2-6; D remains unclear. CDR1 SGDLS and CDR2 YYNGEE come from the germline V gene. Trimming cost V 2 bases and J 2 bases, with 14 bases left between them. This CDR3 is 17 amino acids long. DNA for the CDR3: TGTGCCAGCAGCGTGGAAGGAATCCTGGCTGGGGCCAACGTCCTGACTTTC. Translation gives CASSVEGILAGANVLTF. The full variable domain, rest sourced from reference TRBV9 and TRBJ2-6, is DSGVTQTPKHLITATGQRVTLRCSPRSGDLSVYWYQQSLDQGLQFLIQYYNGEERAKGNILERFSAQQFPDLHSELNLSSLELGDSALYFCASSVEGILAGANVLTFGAGSRLTVL.

V and J are TRBV7-9 and TRBJ1-1, with D possibly matching TRBD1 (6 bases). Germline lookup yields CDR1 SEHNR and CDR2 FQNEAQ (reference sequence). The CDR3 is 15 amino acids. Deletions cut 4 bases from V and 2 bases from J, with 14 bases between. CDR3 protein: CASSSPRQVNTEAFF. CDR3 coding DNA: TGTGCCAGCAGCTCGCCACGACAGGTCAACACTGAAGCTTTCTTT.

This clonotype was observed a few times. The chain couples TRBV15 to TRBJ2-3, with 8 bases lining up with TRBD1. Germline CDR1 is LNHNV and CDR2 is YYDKDF (reference sequence). After removal of 5 bases from V and 6 bases from J, the junction contained 13 bases not matched to a gene. The CDR3 loop spans 16 amino acids. CDR3 in amino acids: CATSDIRDRGADTQYF. CDR3 coding DNA: TGTGCCACCAGCGATATCCGCGACAGGGGAGCCGATACGCAGTATTTT. The whole variable domain, remainder taken from reference TRBV15 and TRBJ2-3, is DAMVIQNPRYQVTQFGKPVTLSCSQTLNHNVMYWYQQKSSQAPKLLFHYYDKDFNNEADTPDNFQSRRPNTSFCFLDIRSPGLGDTAMYLCATSDIRDRGADTQYFGPGTRLTVL.

This clonotype was found a few times. V and J are TRBV7-8 and TRBJ2-1; TRBD2 aligns across 14 bases. Germline V CDR1 and CDR2: SGHVS, FQNEAQ. The CDR3 spans 16 residues. Germline trimming cut 5 bases from V and 8 bases from J; bases unmatched to any gene: 8. CDR3 nucleotide sequence: TGTGCCAGCAGCCCCTGGACTAGCGGGGGGCTGGATGAGCAGTTCTTC. This sequence encodes CASSPWTSGGLDEQFF.

A few counts support this clonotype. The chain recombines TRBV6-5 with TRBJ1-5, with D possibly matching TRBD1 (6 bases). Germline loops: CDR1 MNHEY, CDR2 SVGAGI. This CDR3 comprises 15 residues. V lost 6 bases and J lost 4, with 16 bases in between. The CDR3 DNA is TGTGCCAGCAGCCCGACAGGCTGGGGGAATCAGCCCCAGCATTTT. Translated: CASSPTGWGNQPQHF.

This clonotype was observed a handful of times. The J gene is TRBJ2-7, the V gene TRBV19; D gene uncertain. Germline CDR1 LNHDA, CDR2 SQIVND (reference sequence). There are 13 residues in the CDR3. With 5 bases removed from V and 5 bases from J, the gap between germline ends came to 13 bases. The chain's CDR3 is CASSLRQANEQYF. The CDR3 nucleotides read TGTGCCAGTAGTTTAAGGCAGGCCAACGAGCAGTACTTC. Looking up the rest from reference TRBV19 and TRBJ2-7 gives the full variable domain: DGGITQSPKYLFRKEGQNVTLSCEQNLNHDAMYWYRQDPGQGLRLIYYSQIVNDFQKGDIAEGYSVSREKKESFPLTVTSAQKNPTAFYLCASSLRQANEQYFGPGTRLTVT.

The CDR3 spells CAISDHRLPYEQYV. CDR3 DNA: TGTGCCATCAGTGATCACCGGCTACCCTACGAGCAGTACGTC. The chain combines TRBV10-3 with TRBJ2-7; the D is unclear. Germline assignment: CDR1 ENHRY and CDR2 SYGVKD. The CDR3 sequence is 14 residues long. Between the trimmed V and J ends, which lost 3 bases and 2 bases, there was a span of 11 bases.

V gene TRBV7-9 combines with J gene TRBJ2-1, with a weak D call TRBD1 (5 bases). The CDR3 extends over 15 amino acids. With 0 bases removed from V and 4 bases from J, the gap between germline ends came to 10 bases. Germline V gene data show CDR1 as SEHNR and CDR2 as FQNEAQ (reference sequence). As DNA, the CDR3 is TGTGCCAGCAGCTTAGCAGGGGCCCGATACAATGAGCAGTTCTTC. Residues: CASSLAGARYNEQFF.

The sample holds a few counts of this clonotype. This sequence joins TRBV13 and TRBJ2-7; 7 bases are a match to TRBD1. This CDR3 region has 13 residues. V trimming: 6 bases; J trimming: 4 bases; junction bases outside the gene matches: 6. From germline, CDR1 is PRHDT and CDR2 FYEKMQ (reference sequence). CDR3 coding DNA: TGTGCCAGCAGTTCGGGACAGAAGTACGAGCAGTACTTC. Its translation: CASSSGQKYEQYF.

The sample holds a few counts of this clonotype. The V gene is TRBV7-8, the J gene TRBJ1-2; D is perhaps TRBD1 (5 bases). Per the germline V gene, CDR1 is SGHVS and CDR2 is FQNEAQ. The CDR3 is 12 amino acids. V gave up 2 bases and J gave up 10 bases, with 11 bases separating them. This CDR3 reads CASSLTGTYYTF. As DNA, the CDR3 is TGTGCCAGCAGCTTAACAGGAACATACTACACCTTC.

In its sample, this clonotype was seen a few times. The chain couples TRBV6-6 to TRBJ2-5, with TRBD1 identical over 8 bases. The V and J ends lost 6 bases and 2 bases, in that order; junction bases with no gene match: 11. CDR3 length equals 16 residues. Per germline, CDR1 MNHNY and CDR2 SVGAGI (reference sequence). The CDR3 DNA reads TGTGCCAGCAGCCTCCAGGGGGCGGCCGATCAAGAGACCCAGTACTTC. The encoded protein is CASSLQGAADQETQYF.

The gene calls are TRBV4-1 and TRBJ2-7; TRBD2 agrees at 15 bases. Germline values: CDR1 MGHRA, CDR2 YSYEKL. This CDR3 has 16 residues. J was trimmed by 3 bases and V by 4 bases; bases with no gene match: 4. The CDR3 DNA reads as TGCGCCAGCAGCCCAGGACTAGCGGGGGGGGACTACGAGCAGTACGTC. It yields the protein CASSPGLAGGDYEQYV.

This clonotype was seen repeatedly, ten times or more. The chain uses TRBV12-3 or TRBV12-4 and TRBJ1-1; D is undetermined. The V end was cut by 3 bases, the J end by 9 bases, with 11 bases between. This CDR3 comprises 12 residues. The CDR3 reads CASSFTGLQAFF. CDR3 nucleotide sequence: TGTGCCAGCAGTTTTACGGGTTTACAAGCTTTCTTT.

This chain joins TRBV15 and TRBJ2-2, with 11 nucleotides matching TRBD1. The CDR3 is 16 amino acids. Trimming took 1 base from V and 4 from J; bases not matched to a gene: 2. CDR1 is LNHNV, CDR2 YYDKDF, per germline (reference sequence). CDR3 in DNA: TGTGCCACCAGCAGAGCCGGGACAGGGGGCACCGGGGAGCTGTTTTTT. Its protein is CATSRAGTGGTGELFF.

The rearrangement joins TRBV5-1 to TRBJ2-7; D is unresolved. V was shortened by 0 bases and J by 6 bases, with 13 bases between the two germline ends. Germline assignment: CDR1 SGHRS and CDR2 YFSETQ. The CDR3 covers 14 residues. The CDR3 loop is CASSLAYESREQYV. The CDR3, as DNA: TGCGCCAGCAGCTTGGCCTATGAGTCCCGCGAGCAGTACGTC.

In its sample, this clonotype was seen a few times. V is TRBV18 and J is TRBJ2-3, with D tentatively TRBD2 (6 bases). From germline, CDR1 is KGHSH and CDR2 LQKENI. This CDR3 contains 16 residues. V lost 3 bases and J lost 2, with 15 bases in between. CDR3: CASSPETRPLTDTQYF. The CDR3, as DNA: TGTGCCAGCTCACCGGAGACTAGGCCCCTCACAGATACGCAGTATTTT.

This clonotype was counted a few times. The chain uses TRBV6-5 and TRBJ2-1; the D gene could be TRBD1 or TRBD2 (5 bases each). Trimming shortened V by 6 bases and J by 0 bases, and 9 bases separated the two germline ends. This CDR3 is built from 14 residues. Per germline, CDR1 MNHEY and CDR2 SVGAGI. CDR3 DNA: TGTGCCAGCAGCTCGGGACCCTCCTACAATGAGCAGTTCTTC. Translation gives CASSSGPSYNEQFF.

This clonotype was observed many times. The chain combines TRBV7-2 with TRBJ1-6, with D unclear. CDR1 SGHTA and CDR2 FQGNSA come from the germline V gene. The CDR3 contains 12 residues. Trimming stripped 1 base from V and 15 bases from J, with 10 bases between. The CDR3 region has the DNA TGTGCCAGCAGCTTAGGATTCCAAGACCTCCACTTT. Translation: CASSLGFQDLHF.

A remark on this clonotype: A much larger clone differs by one base, so this may be a read error. V usage is TRBV12-3 or TRBV12-4 and J usage is TRBJ2-7, with unresolved D. V was cut by 6 bases and J by 4 bases, with 7 bases left in between. The CDR3 has 11 residues. The CDR3 sequence: CASSRAYEQYF. The CDR3 DNA reads as TGTGCCAGCAGCCGGGCTTACGAGCAGTACTTC.

The CDR3 sequence: CASSWKGYEQYF. CDR3 sequence (DNA): TGTGCCAGCAGTTGGAAGGGCTACGAGCAGTACTTC. The chain joins TRBV6-2 or TRBV6-3 to TRBJ2-7; D unclear. V lost 4 bases to trimming and J lost 3 bases, with 7 bases between them. Germline values: CDR1 MNHEY, CDR2 SVGEGT. The CDR3 runs to 12 residues.